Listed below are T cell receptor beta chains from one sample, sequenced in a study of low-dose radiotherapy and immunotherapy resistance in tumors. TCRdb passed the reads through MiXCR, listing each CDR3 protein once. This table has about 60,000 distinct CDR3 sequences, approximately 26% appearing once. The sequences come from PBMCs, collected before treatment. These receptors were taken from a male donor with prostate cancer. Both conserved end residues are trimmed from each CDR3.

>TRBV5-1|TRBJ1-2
ASSFSGGRGNYGYT
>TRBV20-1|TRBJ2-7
SASLRRSIHEQY
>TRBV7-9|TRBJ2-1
ASSLGSASGADNEQF
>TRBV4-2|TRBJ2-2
ASSQDVAGPPSGTGELF
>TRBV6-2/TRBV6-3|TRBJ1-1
ASSFRGRGGTEAF
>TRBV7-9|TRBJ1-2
ASSPETGGDYGYT
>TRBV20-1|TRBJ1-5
SARTSRDRY
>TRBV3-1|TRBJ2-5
ARSGYRGETQY
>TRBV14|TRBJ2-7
ASSQRPSGIHEQY
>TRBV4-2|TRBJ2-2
ASSAGDRLTGELF
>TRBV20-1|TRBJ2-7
SARAGQGVEQY
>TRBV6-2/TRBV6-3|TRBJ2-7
ASSTRGEQY
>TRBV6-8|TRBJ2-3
ASAGVRDQY
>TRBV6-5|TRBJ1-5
ASSPRDRMRPQH
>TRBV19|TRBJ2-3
ASSVGGPTDTQY
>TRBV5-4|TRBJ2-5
ASISGPHQETQY
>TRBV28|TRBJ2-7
ASSRPSGSGYEQY
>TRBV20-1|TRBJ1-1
SARDMRQLSTEAF
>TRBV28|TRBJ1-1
ASEDQGMNTEAF
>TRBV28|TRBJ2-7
ASSRGTSGSVSEQY
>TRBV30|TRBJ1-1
AWRQGGSNTEAF
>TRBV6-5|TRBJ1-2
ASTVGAGRYGYT
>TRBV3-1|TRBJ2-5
ASSPTSGAPPGETQY
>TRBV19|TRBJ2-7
ASSTTTGQSSYEQY
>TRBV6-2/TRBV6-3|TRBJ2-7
ASSYPQRGRYEQY
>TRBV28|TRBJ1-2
ASSSGSTGMNNYGYT
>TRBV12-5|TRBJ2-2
ASAPPRDITGELFFFFFFF
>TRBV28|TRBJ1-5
ASSSLGGPPRYYSNQPQH
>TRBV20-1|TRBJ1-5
SARALGGTGRGGPQH
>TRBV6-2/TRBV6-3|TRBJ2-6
ASSYSGAGANVLT
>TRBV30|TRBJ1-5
AWARKGVGNQPQH
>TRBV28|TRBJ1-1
ASSLGRPGIGAF
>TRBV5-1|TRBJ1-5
ASSWTGQNQPQH
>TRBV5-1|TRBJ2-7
ASSTDIRYEQY
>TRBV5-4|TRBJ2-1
ASSSGLADNEQF
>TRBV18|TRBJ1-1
ASSGDIPNTEAF
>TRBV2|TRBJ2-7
ASRLDSYEQY
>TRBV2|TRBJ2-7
ASSAQGQGYGEQY
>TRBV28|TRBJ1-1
ASSLSPGVAF
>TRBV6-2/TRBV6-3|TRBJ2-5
ASSYSGGAWETQY
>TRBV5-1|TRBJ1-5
ASSLAGDQPQH
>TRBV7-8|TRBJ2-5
ASSLDGPEETQY
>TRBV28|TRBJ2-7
ASTARAEQY